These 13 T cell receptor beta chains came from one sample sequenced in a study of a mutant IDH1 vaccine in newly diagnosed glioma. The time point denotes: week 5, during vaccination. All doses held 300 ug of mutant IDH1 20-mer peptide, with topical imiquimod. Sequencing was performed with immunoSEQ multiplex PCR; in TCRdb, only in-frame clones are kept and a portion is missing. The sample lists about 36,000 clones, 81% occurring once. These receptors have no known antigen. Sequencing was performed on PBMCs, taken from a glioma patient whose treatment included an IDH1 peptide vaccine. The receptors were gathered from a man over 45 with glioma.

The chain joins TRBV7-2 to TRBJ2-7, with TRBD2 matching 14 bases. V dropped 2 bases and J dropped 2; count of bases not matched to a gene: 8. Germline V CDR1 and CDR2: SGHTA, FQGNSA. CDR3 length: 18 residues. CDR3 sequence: CASSLTGTSGRSAYEQYF. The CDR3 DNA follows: TGTGCCAGCAGCTTAACCGGGACTAGCGGGAGAAGTGCCTACGAGCAGTACTTC.

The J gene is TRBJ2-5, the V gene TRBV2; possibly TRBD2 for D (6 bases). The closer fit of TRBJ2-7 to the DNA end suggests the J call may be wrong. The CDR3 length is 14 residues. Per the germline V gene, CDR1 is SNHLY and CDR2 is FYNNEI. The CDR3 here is CASRREDSSYEQYF. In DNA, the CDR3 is TGTGCCAGCCGTAGGGAGGACTCGTCCTACGAGCAGTACTTC.

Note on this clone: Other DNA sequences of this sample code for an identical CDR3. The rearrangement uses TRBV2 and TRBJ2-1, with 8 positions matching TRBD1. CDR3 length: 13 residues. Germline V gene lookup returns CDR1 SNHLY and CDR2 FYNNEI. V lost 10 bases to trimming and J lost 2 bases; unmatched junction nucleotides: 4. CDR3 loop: CATGTGPYNEQFF. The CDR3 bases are TGTGCCACCGGGACAGGACCCTACAATGAGCAGTTCTTC.

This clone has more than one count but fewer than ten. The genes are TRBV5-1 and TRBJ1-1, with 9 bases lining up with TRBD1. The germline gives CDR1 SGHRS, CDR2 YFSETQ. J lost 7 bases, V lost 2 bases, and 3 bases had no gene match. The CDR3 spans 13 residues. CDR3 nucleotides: TGCGCCAGCAGCTTCGACAGGGGGGATGAAGCTTTCTTT. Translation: CASSFDRGDEAFF.

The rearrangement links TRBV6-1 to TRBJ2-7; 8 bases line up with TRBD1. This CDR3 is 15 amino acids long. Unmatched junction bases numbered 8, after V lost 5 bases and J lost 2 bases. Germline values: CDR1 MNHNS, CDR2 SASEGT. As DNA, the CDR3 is TGTGCCAGCAGTAACCAGGGGGCAGCGGCCTACGAGCAGTACTTC. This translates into CASSNQGAAAYEQYF.

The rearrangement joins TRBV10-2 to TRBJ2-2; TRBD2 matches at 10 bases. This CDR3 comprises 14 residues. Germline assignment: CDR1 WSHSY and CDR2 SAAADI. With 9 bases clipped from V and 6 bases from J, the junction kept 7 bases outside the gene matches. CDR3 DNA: TGCGCCAGTCGAGCGGGGGGGACAGCCGGGGAGCTGTTTTTT. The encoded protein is CASRAGGTAGELFF.

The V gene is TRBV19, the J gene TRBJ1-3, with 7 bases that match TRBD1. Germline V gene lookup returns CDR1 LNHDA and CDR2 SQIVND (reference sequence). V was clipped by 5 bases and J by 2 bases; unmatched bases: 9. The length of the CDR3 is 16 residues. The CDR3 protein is CASSAYRDSPGNTIYF. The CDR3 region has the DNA TGTGCCAGTAGTGCCTACCGGGACAGCCCTGGAAACACCATATATTTT. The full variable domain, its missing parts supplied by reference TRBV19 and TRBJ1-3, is DGGITQSPKYLFRKEGQNVTLSCEQNLNHDAMYWYRQDPGQGLRLIYYSQIVNDFQKGDIAEGYSVSREKKESFPLTVTSAQKNPTAFYLCASSAYRDSPGNTIYFGEGSWLTVV.

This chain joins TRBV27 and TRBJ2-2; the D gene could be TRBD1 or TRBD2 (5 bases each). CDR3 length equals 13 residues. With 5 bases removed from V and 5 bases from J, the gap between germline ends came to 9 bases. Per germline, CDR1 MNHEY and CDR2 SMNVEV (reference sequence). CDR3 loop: CASSLGATGELFF. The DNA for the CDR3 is TGTGCCAGCAGTCTCGGGGCGACCGGGGAGCTGTTTTTT.

The CDR3 sequence is CASSYSGDSNYGYTF. For the CDR3, the DNA is TGTGCCAGCAGTTACTCGGGGGATTCTAACTATGGCTACACCTTC. J is TRBJ1-2 and V is TRBV6-5; D perhaps matches TRBD1 (5 bases). The CDR3 runs to 15 residues. The ends were cut back, 0 bases at V and 0 bases at J, with 8 bases in the middle. The germline gives CDR1 MNHEY, CDR2 SVGAGI.

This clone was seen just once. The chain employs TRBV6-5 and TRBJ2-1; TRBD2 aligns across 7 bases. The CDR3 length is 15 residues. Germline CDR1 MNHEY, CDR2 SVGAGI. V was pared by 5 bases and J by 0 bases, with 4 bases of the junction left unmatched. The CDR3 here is CASSPGGSSYNEQFF. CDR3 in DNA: TGTGCCAGCAGTCCCGGCGGGAGCTCCTACAATGAGCAGTTCTTC.

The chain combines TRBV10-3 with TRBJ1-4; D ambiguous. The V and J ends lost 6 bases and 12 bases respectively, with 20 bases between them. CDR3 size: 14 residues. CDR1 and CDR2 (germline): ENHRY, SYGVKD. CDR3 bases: TGTGCCATCAGCGTAGGAAGGGATTTTGGGGAACTGTTTTTT. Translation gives CAISVGRDFGELFF.

The CDR3 protein is CASTSRGANTEAFF. The CDR3 DNA reads as TGTGCCAGTACCTCCAGGGGCGCGAACACTGAAGCTTTCTTT. The chain uses TRBV19 and TRBJ1-1, with a possible D match to TRBD1 (6 bases). CDR1 and CDR2 (germline): LNHDA, SQIVND (reference sequence). The V gene lost 7 bases and the J gene lost 1 base, with 13 bases spanning the gap. The CDR3 covers 14 residues.

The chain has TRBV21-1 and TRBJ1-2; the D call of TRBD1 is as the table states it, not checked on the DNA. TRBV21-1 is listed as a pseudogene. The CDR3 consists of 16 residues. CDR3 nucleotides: TGTGCCAGCAGCCCCCCCGGGGGACAGGGCCTCTATGGCTACACCTTC. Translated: CASSPPGGQGLYGYTF.